This TCR beta chain was captured by sequencing in a study of T-cell memory formation after mild COVID-19. Turning to the study itself: TCR clusters showed largely donor specificity. Study observations and caveats: Contracting CD4+ clones were located mainly in CM and EM, and CD8+ clones in EMRA.

Via MiXCR, TCRdb re-called the 5' RACE reads, giving one row per CDR3 protein. The data hold about 290,000 distinct CDR3 sequences, with roughly 18% observed a single time. Many counts were recorded for this clonotype. The target antigen is unknown. V was cut by 7 bases and J by 2 bases, with 12 bases left in between. The CDR3 sequence is 13 residues long. Germline CDR1 WSHSY, CDR2 SAAADI. The material sequenced was PBMCs or a T cell subset sorted from them (not recorded which). The chain has TRBV10-2 and TRBJ2-7; no clear D. The receptor was derived from a man between 18 and 35 years old who had mild COVID-19 (a few samples of this study predate the infection). Cell type and time point are not known. The CDR3 region has the DNA TGCGCCAGCACCGTCGACCCCGCCTACGAGCAGTACTTC. Residues: CASTVDPAYEQYF.